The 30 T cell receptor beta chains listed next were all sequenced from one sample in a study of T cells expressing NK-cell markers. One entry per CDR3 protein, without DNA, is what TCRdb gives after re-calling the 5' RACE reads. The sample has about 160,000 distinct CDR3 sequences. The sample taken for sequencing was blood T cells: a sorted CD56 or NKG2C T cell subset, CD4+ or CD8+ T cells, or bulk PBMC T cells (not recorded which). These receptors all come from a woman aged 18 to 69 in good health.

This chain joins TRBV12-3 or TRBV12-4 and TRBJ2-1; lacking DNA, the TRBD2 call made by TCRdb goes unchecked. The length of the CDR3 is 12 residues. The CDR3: CASTGTSNEQFF.

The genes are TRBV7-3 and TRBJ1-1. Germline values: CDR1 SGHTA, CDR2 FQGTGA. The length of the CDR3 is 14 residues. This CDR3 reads CASSFTRSGTEAFF.

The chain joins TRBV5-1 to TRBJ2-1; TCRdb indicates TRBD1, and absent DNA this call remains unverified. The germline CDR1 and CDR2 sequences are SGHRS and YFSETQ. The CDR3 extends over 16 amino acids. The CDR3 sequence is CASSPDRERAYNEQFF.

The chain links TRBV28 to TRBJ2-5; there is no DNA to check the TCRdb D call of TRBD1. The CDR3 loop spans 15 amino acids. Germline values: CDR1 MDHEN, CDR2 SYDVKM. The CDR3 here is CASSPTGVPRGTQYF.

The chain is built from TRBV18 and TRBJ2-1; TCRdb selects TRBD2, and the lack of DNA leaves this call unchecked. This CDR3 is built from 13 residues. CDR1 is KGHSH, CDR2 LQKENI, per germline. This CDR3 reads CASKGLGVDEQFF. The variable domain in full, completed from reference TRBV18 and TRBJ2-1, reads NAGVMQNPRHLVRRRGQEARLRCSPMKGHSHVYWYRQLPEEGLKFMVYLQKENIIDESGMPKERFSAEFPKEGPSILRIQQVVRGDSAAYFCASKGLGVDEQFFGPGTRLTVL.

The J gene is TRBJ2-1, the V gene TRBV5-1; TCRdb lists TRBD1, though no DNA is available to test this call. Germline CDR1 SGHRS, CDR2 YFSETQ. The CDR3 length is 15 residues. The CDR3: CASNPTGQEYNEQFF.

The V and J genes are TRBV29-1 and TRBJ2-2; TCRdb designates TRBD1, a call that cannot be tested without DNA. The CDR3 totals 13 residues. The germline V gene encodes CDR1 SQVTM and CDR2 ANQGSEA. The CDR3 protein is CSVAPSVAGELFF.

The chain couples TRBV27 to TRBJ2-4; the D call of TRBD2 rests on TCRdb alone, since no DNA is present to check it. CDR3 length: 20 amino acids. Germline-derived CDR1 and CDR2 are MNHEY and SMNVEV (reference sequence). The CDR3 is CASSSTGTSVLQLAKNIQYF.

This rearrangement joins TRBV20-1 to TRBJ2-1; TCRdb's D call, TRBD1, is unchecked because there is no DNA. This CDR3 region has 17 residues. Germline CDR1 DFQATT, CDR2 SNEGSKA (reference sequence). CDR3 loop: CSARDRSSGGFGREQFF.

The CDR3 sequence: CATSDPLPTGGSYNEQFF. The rearrangement joins TRBV24-1 to TRBJ2-1; lacking DNA, the TRBD1 call made by TCRdb goes unchecked. Germline CDR1 is KGHDR and CDR2 is SFDVKD. The CDR3 loop spans 18 amino acids.

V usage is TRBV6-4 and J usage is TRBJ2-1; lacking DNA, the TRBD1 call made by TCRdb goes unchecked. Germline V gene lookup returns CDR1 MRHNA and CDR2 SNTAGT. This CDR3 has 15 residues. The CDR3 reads CASSMMGSGYNEQFF.

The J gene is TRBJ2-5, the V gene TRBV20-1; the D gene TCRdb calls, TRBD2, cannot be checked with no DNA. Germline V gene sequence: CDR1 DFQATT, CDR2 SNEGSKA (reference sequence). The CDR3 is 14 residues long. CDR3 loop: CTAPASGRSETQYF.

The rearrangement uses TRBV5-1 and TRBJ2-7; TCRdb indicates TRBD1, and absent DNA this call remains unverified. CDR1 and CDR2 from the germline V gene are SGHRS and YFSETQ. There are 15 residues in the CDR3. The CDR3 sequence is CASSFWSIRANEQYF.

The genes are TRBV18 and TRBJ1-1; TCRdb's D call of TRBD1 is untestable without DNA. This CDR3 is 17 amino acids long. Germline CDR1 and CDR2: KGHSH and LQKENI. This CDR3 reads CASSPPGTGLRNTEAFF.

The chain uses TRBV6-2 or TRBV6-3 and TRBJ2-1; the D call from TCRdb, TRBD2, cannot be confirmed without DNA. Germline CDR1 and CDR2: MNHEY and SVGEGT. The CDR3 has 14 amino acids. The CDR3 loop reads CASSYQRGSNEQFF.

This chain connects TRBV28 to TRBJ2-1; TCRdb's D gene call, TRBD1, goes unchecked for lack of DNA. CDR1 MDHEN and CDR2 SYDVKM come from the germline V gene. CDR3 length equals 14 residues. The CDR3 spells CASSLVGRGNEQFF.

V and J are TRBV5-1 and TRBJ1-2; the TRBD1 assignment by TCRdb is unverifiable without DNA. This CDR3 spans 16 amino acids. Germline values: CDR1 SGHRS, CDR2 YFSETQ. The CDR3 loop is CASSHGTAKANYGYTF.

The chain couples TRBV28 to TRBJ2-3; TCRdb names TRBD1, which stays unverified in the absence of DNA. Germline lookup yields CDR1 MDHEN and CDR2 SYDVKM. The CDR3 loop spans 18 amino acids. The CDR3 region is CASSSPSWTGRGTDTQYF.

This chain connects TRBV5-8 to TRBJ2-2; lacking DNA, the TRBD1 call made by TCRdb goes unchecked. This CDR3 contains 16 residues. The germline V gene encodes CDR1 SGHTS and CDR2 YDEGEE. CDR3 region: CASSLSAGITTGELFF.

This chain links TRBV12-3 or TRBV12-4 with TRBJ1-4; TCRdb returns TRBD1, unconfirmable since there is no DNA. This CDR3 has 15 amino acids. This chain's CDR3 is CASSAHRAGVEKLFF.

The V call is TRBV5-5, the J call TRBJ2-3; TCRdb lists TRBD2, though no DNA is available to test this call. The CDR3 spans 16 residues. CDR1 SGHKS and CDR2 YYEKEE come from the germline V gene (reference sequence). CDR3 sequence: CASSPIVAGNTDTQYF.

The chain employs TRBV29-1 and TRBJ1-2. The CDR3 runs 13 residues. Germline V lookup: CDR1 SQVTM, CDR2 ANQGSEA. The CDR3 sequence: CSVEKRRLGGYTF.

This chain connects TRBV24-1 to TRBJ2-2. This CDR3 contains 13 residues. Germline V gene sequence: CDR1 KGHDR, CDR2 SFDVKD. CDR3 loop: CATSSANTGELFF.

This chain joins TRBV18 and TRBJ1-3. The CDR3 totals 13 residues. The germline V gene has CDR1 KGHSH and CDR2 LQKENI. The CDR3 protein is CASSPQAGNTIYF. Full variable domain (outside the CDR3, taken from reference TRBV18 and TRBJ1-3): NAGVMQNPRHLVRRRGQEARLRCSPMKGHSHVYWYRQLPEEGLKFMVYLQKENIIDESGMPKERFSAEFPKEGPSILRIQQVVRGDSAAYFCASSPQAGNTIYFGEGSWLTVV.

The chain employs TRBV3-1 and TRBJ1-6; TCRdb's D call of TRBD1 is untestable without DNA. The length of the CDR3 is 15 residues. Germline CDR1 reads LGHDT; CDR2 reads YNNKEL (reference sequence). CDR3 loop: CASSQPTGGVSPLHF.

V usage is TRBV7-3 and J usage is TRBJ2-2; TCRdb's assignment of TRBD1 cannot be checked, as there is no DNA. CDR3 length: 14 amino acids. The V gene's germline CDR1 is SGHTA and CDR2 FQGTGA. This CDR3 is CASSAQQGTGELFF.

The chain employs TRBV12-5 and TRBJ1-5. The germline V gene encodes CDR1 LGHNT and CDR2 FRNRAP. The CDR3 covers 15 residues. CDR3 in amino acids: CASGPDLQGDQPQHF.

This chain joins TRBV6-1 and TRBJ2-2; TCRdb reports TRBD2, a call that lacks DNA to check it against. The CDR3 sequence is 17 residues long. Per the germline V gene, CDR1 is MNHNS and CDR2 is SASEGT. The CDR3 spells CASSPPGVAGHTGELFF.

The CDR3 region is CASSFGRLETQYF. J is TRBJ2-5 and V is TRBV11-2; there is no DNA to check the TCRdb D call of TRBD1. Germline V lookup: CDR1 SGHAT, CDR2 FQNNGV. CDR3 length equals 13 residues.

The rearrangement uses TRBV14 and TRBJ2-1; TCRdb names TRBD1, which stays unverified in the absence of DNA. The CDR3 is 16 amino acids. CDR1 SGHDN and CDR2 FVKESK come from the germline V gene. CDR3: CASSHGTGVGVNEQFF.